One and the same sample provided the 31 T cell receptor beta chains below, sequenced in a study of cytotoxic CD8 clonotypes in ibrutinib-treated CLL. Assay used: immunoSEQ multiplex PCR; TCRdb lists only in-frame clones, some missing. The sample comprises some 200,000 clones, about four fifths of which are singletons, and roughly 11% rests with the top ten. The input for sequencing was PBMCs, taken after 12 months of ibrutinib treatment. All receptors come from a human donor with chronic lymphocytic leukemia.

This rearrangement joins TRBV19 to TRBJ2-5; 16 nucleotides agree with TRBD2. Trimming at V came to 6 bases and at J to 9 bases, leaving 4 bases not matched to a gene. The CDR3 loop spans 14 amino acids. CDR1 is LNHDA, CDR2 SQIVND, per germline (reference sequence). Here the CDR3 DNA reads TGTGCCAGTAGGGGACTAGCGGGAGGGGGGGCCCAGTACTTC. As protein: CASRGLAGGGAQYF.

The genes are TRBV7-8 and TRBJ1-4, with D maybe TRBD1 (6 bases). The V end lost 5 bases, the J end lost 6 bases, and 16 bases lay between the germline ends. Germline values: CDR1 SGHVS, CDR2 FQNEAQ. The CDR3 spans 15 residues. DNA for the CDR3: TGTGCCAGCAGCCACTGGGGGCTGGAGGATGAAAAACTGTTTTTT. Translating it yields CASSHWGLEDEKLFF. The whole variable domain, remainder taken from reference TRBV7-8 and TRBJ1-4, is GAGVSQSPRYKVAKRGQDVALRCDPISGHVSLFWYQQALGQGPEFLTYFQNEAQLDKSGLPSDRFFAERPEGSVSTLKIQRTQQEDSAVYLCASSHWGLEDEKLFFGSGTQLSVL.

This clone occurred a few times. The genes are TRBV13 and TRBJ1-1; D gene unclear. V gave up 2 bases and J gave up 5 bases, with 6 bases separating them. There are 12 residues in the CDR3. The germline V gene encodes CDR1 PRHDT and CDR2 FYEKMQ (reference sequence). The CDR3 loop reads CASSLTGTEAFF. The CDR3 bases are TGTGCCAGCAGCTTAACGGGTACTGAAGCTTTCTTT.

This clone was observed a few times. The chain joins TRBV13 to TRBJ2-7; D gene ambiguous. The V gene lost 1 base and the J gene lost 5 bases, with 9 bases spanning the gap. Germline V gene sequence: CDR1 PRHDT, CDR2 FYEKMQ (reference sequence). This CDR3 has 13 amino acids. The DNA of the CDR3 is TGTGCCAGCAGCTTAGATATTATGGACGAGCAGTACTTC. Encoded protein: CASSLDIMDEQYF.

This clone was counted a few times. The gene calls are TRBV28 and TRBJ2-2, with D maybe TRBD1 (6 bases). Deletions cut 6 bases from V and 7 bases from J, with 21 bases between. The CDR3 totals 16 residues. CDR1 is MDHEN and CDR2 is SYDVKM in the germline V gene. The CDR3 is CASSTRSGDTGGELFF. CDR3 coding DNA: TGTGCCAGCAGCACCCGTAGTGGGGACACCGGCGGGGAGCTGTTTTTT.

The V gene is TRBV6-5, the J gene TRBJ2-7; a weak D match, TRBD2 (6 bases). Germline assignment: CDR1 MNHEY and CDR2 SVGAGI. This CDR3 contains 16 residues. V was cut by 0 bases and J by 1 base, with 13 bases left in between. This CDR3 reads CASSYSIQRASYEQYF. CDR3 in DNA: TGTGCCAGCAGTTACTCGATACAGCGGGCGTCCTACGAGCAGTACTTC.

V and J are TRBV11-2 and TRBJ2-2; D is unclear. The CDR3 is made up of 16 amino acids. Trimming left V 7 bases short and J 6 bases short, with 21 bases between. Germline V lookup: CDR1 SGHAT, CDR2 FQNNGV. The CDR3 DNA is TGTGCCAGCACCCCTCGTTTCCGCGAGCAGGCCGGGGAGCTGTTTTTT. Amino acids: CASTPRFREQAGELFF.

V is TRBV7-9 and J is TRBJ2-3; D ambiguous. The CDR3 loop spans 15 amino acids. V was cut by 1 base and J by 1 base, with 9 bases left in between. Per germline, CDR1 SEHNR and CDR2 FQNEAQ (reference sequence). The CDR3 DNA is TGTGCCAGCAGCTTAGTACCTGAAGGCACAGATACGCAGTATTTT. Amino acid sequence: CASSLVPEGTDTQYF.

The V gene is TRBV23-1, the J gene TRBJ2-5, with D uncertain. TRBV23-1 is designated an ORF whose function remains uncertain. With 1 base removed from V and 5 bases from J, the gap between germline ends came to 11 bases. There are 14 residues in the CDR3. The CDR3 loop reads CASSQLWGYETQYF. The CDR3 bases are TGCGCCAGCAGTCAATTATGGGGTTACGAGACCCAGTACTTC.

The chain carries TRBV21-1 and TRBJ2-6; the table's TRBD1 call for D was not verified on the DNA. TRBV21-1 is given as a pseudogene. CDR3 size: 16 residues. CDR3 sequence reads: CASSKAMGPGANVLTF. In DNA, the CDR3 is TGTGCCAGCAGCAAAGCGATGGGGCCTGGGGCCAACGTCCTGACTTTC.

The chain carries TRBV18 and TRBJ2-4, with a weak D call TRBD2 (7 bases). V dropped 2 bases and J dropped 9 bases, with 17 bases sitting between them. The CDR3 covers 15 residues. In germline, CDR1 is KGHSH, CDR2 LQKENI. CDR3 DNA sequence: TGTGCCAGCTCACCATCCGGGGGGCTAGATAGCATTCAGTACTTC. This translates into CASSPSGGLDSIQYF.

The chain employs TRBV10-1 and TRBJ2-1; 7 nucleotides match TRBD2. The ends lost 6 bases at V and 9 bases at J; junction bases unmatched: 8. There are 13 residues in the CDR3. In germline, CDR1 is WNHNN, CDR2 SYGVQD (reference sequence). The CDR3 bases are TGCGCCAGCAGACCGGGGGGAACCGGTGAGCAGTTCTTC. Translated, it gives CASRPGGTGEQFF.

The chain combines TRBV7-6 with TRBJ2-7, with TRBD2 matching 11 bases. Unmatched junction bases numbered 9, after V lost 5 bases and J lost 6 bases. The germline V gene has CDR1 SGHVS and CDR2 FNYEAQ. This CDR3 comprises 15 residues. The DNA of the CDR3 is TGTGCCAGCAGCGTACTAGCGGGAGCATCCAGCGAGCAGTACTTC. Protein sequence: CASSVLAGASSEQYF.

The V and J genes are TRBV27 and TRBJ1-4; 7 bases line up with TRBD1. Looked up from germline, CDR1 is MNHEY and CDR2 is SMNVEV (reference sequence). The V gene end was trimmed by 2 bases and the J gene end by 2 bases; junction bases not matched to a gene: 8. This CDR3 comprises 17 residues. The CDR3 bases are TGTGCCAGCAGTTTACTCAGGGGGTCGACGACTAATGAAAAACTGTTTTTT. Residues: CASSLLRGSTTNEKLFF. The whole variable domain, remainder taken from reference TRBV27 and TRBJ1-4, is EAQVTQNPRYLITVTGKKLTVTCSQNMNHEYMSWYRQDPGLGLRQIYYSMNVEVTDKGDVPEGYKVSRKEKRNFPLILESPSPNQTSLYFCASSLLRGSTTNEKLFFGSGTQLSVL.

In its sample, this clone was seen a few times. The chain is built from TRBV19 and TRBJ1-2, with 12 bases that match TRBD1. The V gene end was trimmed by 8 bases and the J gene end by 3 bases; junction bases not matched to a gene: 1. Looked up from germline, CDR1 is LNHDA and CDR2 is SQIVND (reference sequence). The CDR3 extends over 13 amino acids. The CDR3: CASGTGGDYGYTF. The CDR3 bases are TGTGCCAGTGGGACAGGGGGCGACTATGGCTACACCTTC.

V usage is TRBV29-1 and J usage is TRBJ1-1; D is unresolved. V gave up 2 bases and J gave up 4 bases, with 8 bases separating them. This CDR3 is 12 amino acids long. CDR1 is SQVTM, CDR2 ANQGSEA, per germline. CDR3 coding DNA: TGCAGCGTTGAAAGGCTCTCCACTGAAGCTTTCTTT. Translating gives CSVERLSTEAFF. Based on the CDR3 plus reference TRBV29-1 and TRBJ1-1, the full variable domain is SAVISQKPSRDICQRGTSLTIQCQVDSQVTMMFWYRQQPGQSLTLIATANQGSEATYESGFVIDKFPISRPNLTFSTLTVSNMSPEDSSIYLCSVERLSTEAFFGQGTRLTVV.

This clone has just one count. This chain uses TRBV19 with TRBJ1-2; D unresolved. V lost 1 base to trimming and J lost 4 bases, with 7 bases between them. Looked up from germline, CDR1 is LNHDA and CDR2 is SQIVND (reference sequence). This CDR3 comprises 13 residues. The chain's CDR3 is CASSIGRFYGYTF. In DNA, the CDR3 is TGTGCCAGTAGTATAGGGCGGTTCTATGGCTACACCTTC.

In its sample, this clone was seen a few times. The CDR3 region has the DNA TGTGCCAGCAGCGCCTCCTCGGACAGGGTCCATGGCTACACCTTC. Its protein product is CASSASSDRVHGYTF. This chain links TRBV7-3 with TRBJ1-2; TRBD1 matches at 8 bases. Germline assignment: CDR1 SGHTA and CDR2 FQGTGA. CDR3 length: 15 amino acids. With 5 bases clipped from V and 6 bases from J, the junction kept 11 bases outside the gene matches.

The chain joins TRBV2 to TRBJ2-2; D gene ambiguous. With 2 bases removed from V and 6 bases from J, the gap between germline ends came to 10 bases. CDR1 SNHLY and CDR2 FYNNEI come from the germline V gene. CDR3 length: 14 residues. CDR3 DNA: TGTGCCAGCAGTGAAACCGGTGGCCCCGGGGAGCTGTTTTTT. It yields the protein CASSETGGPGELFF.

This clone was detected only once. This rearrangement joins TRBV7-8 to TRBJ2-3, with 11 positions matching TRBD2. Per the germline V gene, CDR1 is SGHVS and CDR2 is FQNEAQ. J gave up 6 bases and V 7 bases, and 9 bases lay outside the gene matches. The length of the CDR3 is 15 residues. This CDR3 is CASIPGTSGIDTQYF. CDR3 in DNA: TGTGCCAGCATCCCCGGGACTAGCGGTATCGATACGCAGTATTTT.

The chain has TRBV19 and TRBJ1-2; 12 bases agree with TRBD1. J was trimmed by 7 bases and V by 6 bases; bases with no gene match: 12. Germline-derived CDR1 and CDR2 are LNHDA and SQIVND (reference sequence). This CDR3 is 16 amino acids long. The CDR3 region has the DNA TGTGCCAGTAGCGAAAGGTGGGGACAGGGGGCGCGTGGCTACACCTTC. Its protein product is CASSERWGQGARGYTF. The whole variable domain, filled in from reference TRBV19 and TRBJ1-2, reads DGGITQSPKYLFRKEGQNVTLSCEQNLNHDAMYWYRQDPGQGLRLIYYSQIVNDFQKGDIAEGYSVSREKKESFPLTVTSAQKNPTAFYLCASSERWGQGARGYTFGSGTRLTVV.

The gene calls are TRBV5-4 and TRBJ2-7, with 7 bases aligning to TRBD2. Germline V lookup: CDR1 SGHNT, CDR2 YYREEE (reference sequence). The J segment lost 9 bases and the V segment lost 4 bases, leaving 13 bases of the junction unmatched. The CDR3 covers 14 residues. The CDR3: CASSLTSGGGRQYF. The CDR3 nucleotides are TGTGCCAGCAGCCTGACCTCGGGGGGAGGCCGGCAGTACTTC.

This chain joins TRBV7-9 and TRBJ2-3; D unresolved. V dropped 5 bases and J dropped 2 bases, with 14 bases sitting between them. Germline CDR1 is SEHNR and CDR2 is FQNEAQ (reference sequence). The CDR3 is 15 residues long. The CDR3 sequence is CASSLRVSNTDTQYF. CDR3 nucleotides: TGTGCCAGCAGCCTCCGGGTCTCTAACACAGATACGCAGTATTTT. Full variable domain (missing parts from reference TRBV7-9 and TRBJ2-3): DTGVSQNPRHKITKRGQNVTFRCDPISEHNRLYWYRQTLGQGPEFLTYFQNEAQLEKSRLLSDRFSAERPKGSFSTLEIQRTEQGDSAMYLCASSLRVSNTDTQYFGPGTRLTVL.

The chain has TRBV28 and TRBJ2-7; 10 positions match TRBD2. The CDR3 runs 15 residues. Trimming removed 6 bases from V and 2 bases from J; junction bases left unmatched: 7. Looked up from germline, CDR1 is MDHEN and CDR2 is SYDVKM. The chain's CDR3 is CASSTQREGPYEQYF. CDR3 bases: TGTGCCAGCAGCACCCAGCGGGAGGGCCCCTACGAGCAGTACTTC.

V and J are TRBV25-1 and TRBJ1-5, with 9 bases matching TRBD1. The CDR3 contains 14 residues. Germline CDR1 MGHDK, CDR2 SYGVNS. The V gene end was trimmed by 4 bases and the J gene end by 5 bases; junction bases not matched to a gene: 3. Here the CDR3 reads CASSGQGVDQPQHF. The CDR3 DNA is TGTGCCAGCAGTGGACAGGGGGTGGATCAGCCCCAGCATTTT.

The J gene is TRBJ2-5, the V gene TRBV5-1; tentative D call: TRBD2 (6 bases). The germline V and J ends were trimmed by 4 bases and 1 base, with 11 bases remaining between them. The CDR3 is 14 amino acids. Germline V gene data show CDR1 as SGHRS and CDR2 as YFSETQ. CDR3 sequence reads: CASSPGEGQETQYF. The CDR3 bases are TGCGCCAGCAGCCCGGGAGAGGGCCAAGAGACCCAGTACTTC.

This chain's CDR3 is CASSRGQAYEQYF. Here the CDR3 DNA reads TGTGCCAGCAGCCGGGGACAGGCCTACGAGCAGTACTTC. The chain recombines TRBV6-6 with TRBJ2-7; 8 bases map to TRBD1. This CDR3 has 13 residues. With 6 bases clipped from V and 2 bases from J, the junction kept 3 bases outside the gene matches. The V gene's germline CDR1 is MNHNY and CDR2 SVGAGI (reference sequence).

This clone was observed at least ten times. The CDR3 DNA sequence: TGTGCCACCAGCAGGGGGGACTGGGACAATGAGCAGTTCTTC. It is translated as CATSRGDWDNEQFF. This chain joins TRBV15 and TRBJ2-1, with D possibly being TRBD2 (6 bases). The V and J ends lost 3 bases and 5 bases respectively, with 11 bases between them. CDR1 LNHNV and CDR2 YYDKDF come from the germline V gene (reference sequence). This CDR3 is 14 amino acids long.

The chain is built from TRBV5-6 and TRBJ1-4; tentative D call: TRBD1 (6 bases). This CDR3 is 15 amino acids long. V lost 4 bases, J lost 8 bases, and 18 bases lay in between. Germline lookup yields CDR1 SGHDT and CDR2 YYEEEE. CDR3 residues: CASSAQNRVFEKLFF. The CDR3 coding sequence is TGTGCCAGCAGCGCTCAGAACAGGGTATTCGAAAAACTGTTTTTT.

This rearrangement joins TRBV27 to TRBJ2-3; 8 nucleotides align to TRBD2. Trimming cost V 3 bases and J 2 bases; bases outside gene matches: 4. The CDR3 is made up of 15 amino acids. Germline-derived CDR1 and CDR2 are MNHEY and SMNVEV (reference sequence). For the CDR3, the DNA is TGTGCCAGCAGTTTCGGGGGGGGGCTCACAGATACGCAGTATTTT. As protein: CASSFGGGLTDTQYF.

This chain connects TRBV7-6 to TRBJ2-6; perhaps TRBD1 as D (6 bases). Germline loops: CDR1 SGHVS, CDR2 FNYEAQ. This CDR3 is 20 amino acids long. Trimming removed 1 base at V and 0 bases at J, with 19 bases between. CDR3 sequence: CASSLGLGQGGDSGANVLTF. Written as DNA, the CDR3 is TGTGCCAGCAGCTTAGGGTTAGGGCAAGGGGGAGACTCTGGGGCCAACGTCCTGACTTTC.